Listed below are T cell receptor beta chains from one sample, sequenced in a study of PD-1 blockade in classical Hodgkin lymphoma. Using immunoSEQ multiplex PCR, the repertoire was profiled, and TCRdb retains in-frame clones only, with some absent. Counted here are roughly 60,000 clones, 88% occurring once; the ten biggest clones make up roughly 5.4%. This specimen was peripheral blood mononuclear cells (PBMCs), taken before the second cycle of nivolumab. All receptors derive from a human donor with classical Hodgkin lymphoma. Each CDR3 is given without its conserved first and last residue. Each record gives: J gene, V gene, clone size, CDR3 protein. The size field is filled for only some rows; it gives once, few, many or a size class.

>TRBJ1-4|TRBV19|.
ASSGVGDNEKLF
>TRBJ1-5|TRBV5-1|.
ASSLEGSTNQPQH
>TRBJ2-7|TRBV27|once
ASSFTGLYEQY
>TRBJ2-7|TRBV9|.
ASASGGSYEQY
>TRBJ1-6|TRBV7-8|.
ASSLTGPSANSPLH
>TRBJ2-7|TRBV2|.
ASSATTYEQY
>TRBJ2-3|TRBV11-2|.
ASSYRPTTDTQY
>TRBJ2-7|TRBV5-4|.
ASSPTSGGVSSYEQY
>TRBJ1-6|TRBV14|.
ASSLTGPSPLH
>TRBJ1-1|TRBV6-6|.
ASSPFGTGQPEAF